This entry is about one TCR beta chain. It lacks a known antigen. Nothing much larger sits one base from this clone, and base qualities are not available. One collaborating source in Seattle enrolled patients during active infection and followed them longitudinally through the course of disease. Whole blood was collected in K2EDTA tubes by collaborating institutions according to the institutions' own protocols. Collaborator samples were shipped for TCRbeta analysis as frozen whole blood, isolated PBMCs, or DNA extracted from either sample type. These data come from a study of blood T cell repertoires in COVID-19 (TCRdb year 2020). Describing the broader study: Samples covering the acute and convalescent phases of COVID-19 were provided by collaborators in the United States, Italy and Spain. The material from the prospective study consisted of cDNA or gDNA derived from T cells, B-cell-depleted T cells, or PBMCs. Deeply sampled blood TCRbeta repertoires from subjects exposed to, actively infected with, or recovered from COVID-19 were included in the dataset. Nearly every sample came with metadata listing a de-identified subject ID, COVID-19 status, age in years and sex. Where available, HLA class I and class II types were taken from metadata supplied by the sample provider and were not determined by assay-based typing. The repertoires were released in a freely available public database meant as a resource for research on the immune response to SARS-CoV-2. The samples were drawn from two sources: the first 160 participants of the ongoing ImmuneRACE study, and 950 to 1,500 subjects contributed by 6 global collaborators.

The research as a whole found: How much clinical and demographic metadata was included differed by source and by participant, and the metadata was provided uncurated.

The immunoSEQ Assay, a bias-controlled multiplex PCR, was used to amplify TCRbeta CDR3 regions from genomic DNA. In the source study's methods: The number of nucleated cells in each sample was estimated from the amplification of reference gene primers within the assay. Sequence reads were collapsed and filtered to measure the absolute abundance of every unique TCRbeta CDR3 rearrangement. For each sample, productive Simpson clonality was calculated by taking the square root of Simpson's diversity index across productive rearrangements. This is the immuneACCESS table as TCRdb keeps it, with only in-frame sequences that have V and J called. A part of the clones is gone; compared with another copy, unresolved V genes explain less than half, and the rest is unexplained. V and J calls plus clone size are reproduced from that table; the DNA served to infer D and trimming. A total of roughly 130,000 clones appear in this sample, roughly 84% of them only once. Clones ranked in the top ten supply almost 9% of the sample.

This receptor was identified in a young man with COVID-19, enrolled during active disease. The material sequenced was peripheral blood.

The CDR3 corresponds to CASSWALAGPDNEQFF. The DNA reads TGTGCCAGCAGTTGGGCTCTAGCGGGGCCAGACAATGAGCAGTTCTTC. Recombination linked TRBV6-6 to TRBJ2-1, with 9 junctional bases fitting TRBD2. The germline V gene encodes CDR1 MNHNY and CDR2 SVGAGI (reference sequence). For this chain, trimming is 4 bases at the V end and 5 bases at the J end, and the number of junction bases without a gene match is 9. Taken from cysteine to phenylalanine, the CDR3 has 16 residues. Of all the DNA, just the CDR3 is kept, 48 bases in frame from base 1.